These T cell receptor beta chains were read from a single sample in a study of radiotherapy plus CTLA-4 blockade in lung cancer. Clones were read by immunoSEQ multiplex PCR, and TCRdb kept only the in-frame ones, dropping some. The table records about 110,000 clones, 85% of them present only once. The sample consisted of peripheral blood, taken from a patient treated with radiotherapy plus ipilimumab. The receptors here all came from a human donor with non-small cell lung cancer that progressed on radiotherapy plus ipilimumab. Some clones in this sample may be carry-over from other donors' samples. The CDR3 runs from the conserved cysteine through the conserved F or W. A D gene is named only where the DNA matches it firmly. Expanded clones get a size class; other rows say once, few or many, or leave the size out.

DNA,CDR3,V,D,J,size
TGTGCCAGCAGCTTTGGGGGGGGGAGCACAGATACGCAGTATTTT,CASSFGGGSTDTQYF,TRBV5-4,TRBD2,TRBJ2-3,.
TGCGCCAGCAGCCCCGAGGGCACCGGGGAGCTGTTTTTT,CASSPEGTGELFF,TRBV5-1,.,TRBJ2-2,.
TGTGCCAGCAGCTTTAGCGACTATGGCTACACCTTC,CASSFSDYGYTF,TRBV7-2,.,TRBJ1-2,.
TGTGCCAGCAGCTTGCAACCGGGAGGTGAAAAACTGTTTTTT,CASSLQPGGEKLFF,TRBV7-2,.,TRBJ1-4,.
TGTGCTAGTGGTTTGGGGGACTATGGCTACACCTTC,CASGLGDYGYTF,TRBV12-5,.,TRBJ1-2,few
TGCGCCAGCAGCCAAGAATTGAGGGACAGGGGTAACTATGGCTACACCTTC,CASSQELRDRGNYGYTF,TRBV4-1,TRBD1,TRBJ1-2,.
TGTGCCAGCTCACCCCTTCCGGGACACACCTCTGGAAACACCATATATTTT,CASSPLPGHTSGNTIYF,TRBV18,.,TRBJ1-3,few
TGTGCCAGCAGACAACAGGGCACTGGGAAACAGCCCCAGCATTTT,CASRQQGTGKQPQHF,TRBV6-5,.,TRBJ1-5,.
TGTGCCAGCTCACGGGGACAAGATCAGCCCCAGCATTTT,CASSRGQDQPQHF,TRBV18,.,TRBJ1-5,.
TGTGCCAGCATGTCGTCATTCTCTGGAAACACCATATATTTT,CASMSSFSGNTIYF,TRBV2,.,TRBJ1-3,.
TGTGCCAGCAGCCCCAGACTAGCGGGGGGCACCTACAATGAGCAGTTCTTC,CASSPRLAGGTYNEQFF,TRBV2,TRBD2,TRBJ2-1,.
TGTGCCAGCAGCTTAGTACCAGATACGCAGTATTTT,CASSLVPDTQYF,TRBV7-2,.,TRBJ2-3,.
TGTGCCAGCAGTTTAGGGCAGTTTCCTTACAATGAGCAGTTCTTC,CASSLGQFPYNEQFF,TRBV28,.,TRBJ2-1,.
TGTGCCAGCTCACCACCGACGACAGGGAATTCCAACTATGGCTACACCTTC,CASSPPTTGNSNYGYTF,TRBV18,TRBD1,TRBJ1-2,.
TGTGCCACCAGCAGTAGACAGTCTGGAAACACCATATATTTT,CATSSRQSGNTIYF,TRBV15,.,TRBJ1-3,many
TGCGCCAGCAGCCACCACGGGACAGGGGGTGATGAGCAGTTCTTC,CASSHHGTGGDEQFF,TRBV4-1,TRBD1,TRBJ2-1,few
TGCGCCAGCAGCCAAGGAGTTCAGGGGTACAATGAGCAGTTCTTC,CASSQGVQGYNEQFF,TRBV4-1,.,TRBJ2-1,.
TGTGCCATCCCCTATCTTCTAGCGGGGGAAAGAGATACGCAGTATTTT,CAIPYLLAGERDTQYF,TRBV10-3,TRBD2,TRBJ2-3,once
TGTGCCAGCAGGCACGGGGGGGGCTCCTACAATGAGCAGTTCTTC,CASRHGGGSYNEQFF,TRBV6-5,TRBD2,TRBJ2-1,.
TGTGCCAGCAGTCCCTATTTGACAGGGGGTAATGGGCCCCAGCATTTT,CASSPYLTGGNGPQHF,TRBV27,TRBD1,TRBJ1-5,.
TGTGCCATCAGTGAGTCGACTCTTTCTTTGTACAATGAGCAGTTCTTC,CAISESTLSLYNEQFF,TRBV10-3,.,TRBJ2-1,.
TGTGCCAGCAGCCCGACAGGGTTTACGCAGTATTTT,CASSPTGFTQYF,TRBV7-6,TRBD1,TRBJ2-3,.
TGTGCCAGCAGCGAAGGTGGAGGGACGGAAGCTTTCTTT,CASSEGGGTEAFF,TRBV7-3,.,TRBJ1-1,.
TGCGCCAGCAGTGAGATACAGGGGTCGACAGATACGCAGTATTTT,CASSEIQGSTDTQYF,TRBV10-1,TRBD1,TRBJ2-3,few
TGCGCCAGCAGCTTACCGGTGGACGGCTATGGCTACACCTTC,CASSLPVDGYGYTF,TRBV5-1,.,TRBJ1-2,.
TGCGCCAGCAGCTTGCTGCAGGGGGCGAGGTACGAGCAGTACTTC,CASSLLQGARYEQYF,TRBV5-1,TRBD1,TRBJ2-7,.
TGTGCCAGCAGTCGGGACCCCACGGCCTACTACGAGCAGTACTTC,CASSRDPTAYYEQYF,TRBV6-5,.,TRBJ2-7,.
TGTGCCAGCAGCTTGGTTAATCAGCCCCAGCATTTT,CASSLVNQPQHF,TRBV5-6,.,TRBJ1-5,.
TGTGCCAGCAGTCCGTCCCGGCGCACAGATACGCAGTATTTT,CASSPSRRTDTQYF,TRBV6-4,.,TRBJ2-3,once
TGTGCCAGCAGCCTTCAGGGACCTTATAATTCACCCCTCCACTTT,CASSLQGPYNSPLHF,TRBV5-8,.,TRBJ1-6,once
TGTGCCAGCAAGTCAGCCACGACAACTGAAGCTTTCTTT,CASKSATTTEAFF,TRBV6-5,.,TRBJ1-1,.
TGCAGCGTTACACGCATTGCAGAGTTCTTC,CSVTRIAEFF,TRBV29-1,.,TRBJ2-1,.
TGTGCCAGCAGCTTACTTACCGGGGACGAAAAACTGTTTTTT,CASSLLTGDEKLFF,TRBV7-6,.,TRBJ1-4,.
TGTGCCAGCAGCTTGGGCAGCCTTTCTGGGGCCAACGTCCTGACTTTC,CASSLGSLSGANVLTF,TRBV5-6,.,TRBJ2-6,.
TGTGCCAGCAGCTTAGTTGCTAATGAAAAACTGTTTTTT,CASSLVANEKLFF,TRBV7-2,.,TRBJ1-4,.
TGTGCCAGCAGCTTGCGACCCGCCCAAGGCTATGGCTACACCTTC,CASSLRPAQGYGYTF,TRBV5-6,.,TRBJ1-2,.
TGTGCCAGCAGCTTCCGGACTTACACAGATACGCAGTATTTT,CASSFRTYTDTQYF,TRBV5-4,.,TRBJ2-3,.